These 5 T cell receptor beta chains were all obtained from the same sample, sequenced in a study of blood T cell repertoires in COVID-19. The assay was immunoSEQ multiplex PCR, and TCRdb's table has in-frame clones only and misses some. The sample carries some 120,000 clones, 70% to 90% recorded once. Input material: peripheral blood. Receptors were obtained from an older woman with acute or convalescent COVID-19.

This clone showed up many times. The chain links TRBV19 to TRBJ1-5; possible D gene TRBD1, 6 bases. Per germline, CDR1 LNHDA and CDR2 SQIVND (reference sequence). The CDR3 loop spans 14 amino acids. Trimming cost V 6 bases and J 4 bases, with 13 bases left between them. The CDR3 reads CASRADSPNQPQHF. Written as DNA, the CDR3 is TGTGCCAGTAGGGCGGACAGCCCGAATCAGCCCCAGCATTTT.

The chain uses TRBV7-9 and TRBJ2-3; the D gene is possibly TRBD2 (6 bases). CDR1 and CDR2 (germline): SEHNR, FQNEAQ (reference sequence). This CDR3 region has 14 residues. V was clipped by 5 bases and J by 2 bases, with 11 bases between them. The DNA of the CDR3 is TGTGCCAGCAGCCTTAGCGGAGCCACAGATACGCAGTATTTT. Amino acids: CASSLSGATDTQYF.

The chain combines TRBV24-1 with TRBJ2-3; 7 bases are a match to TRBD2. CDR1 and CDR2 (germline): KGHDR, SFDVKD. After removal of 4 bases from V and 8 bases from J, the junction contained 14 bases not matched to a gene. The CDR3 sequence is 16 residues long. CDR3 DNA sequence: TGTGCCACCAGTGACACTGGACTAGAGGCCGGGGTTACGCAGTATTTT. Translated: CATSDTGLEAGVTQYF.

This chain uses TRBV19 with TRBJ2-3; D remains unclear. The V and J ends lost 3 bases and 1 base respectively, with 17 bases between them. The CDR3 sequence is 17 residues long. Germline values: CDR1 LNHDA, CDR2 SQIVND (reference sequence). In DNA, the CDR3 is TGTGCCAGTAGTATGGCTAGAGCCTCCCGGGGCACAGATACGCAGTATTTT. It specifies CASSMARASRGTDTQYF.

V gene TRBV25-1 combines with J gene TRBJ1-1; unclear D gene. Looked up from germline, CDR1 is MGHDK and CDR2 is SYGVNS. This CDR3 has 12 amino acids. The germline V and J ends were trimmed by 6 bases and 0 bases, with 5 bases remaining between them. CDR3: CASRTVNTEAFF. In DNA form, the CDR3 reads TGTGCCAGCAGAACAGTGAACACTGAAGCTTTCTTT.